Shown below are 10 T cell receptor beta chains from a single sample sequenced in a study of T cell changes during pregnancy in multiple sclerosis (dated by TCRdb to about 2019). To prepare the library, the immunoSEQ multiplex PCR assay was applied. What TCRdb holds here is the immuneACCESS table cut down to in-frame rearrangements. Part of the clones is not present; checked against another copy, under half of the missing clones reflect an unresolved V gene, and the others are unexplained. This sample lists some 37,000 clones; around 90% were detected once. 0.9% to 1.5% of the sample comes from the top ten. The specimen comprised CD4+ T cells from peripheral blood mononuclear cells, sampled before pregnancy. The source of these receptors is a female donor with multiple sclerosis, enrolled in a pregnancy study.

The chain links TRBV2 to TRBJ2-7, with D perhaps TRBD1 (6 bases). Germline values: CDR1 SNHLY, CDR2 FYNNEI. This CDR3 is built from 13 residues. Trimming cost V 6 bases and J 3 bases, with 12 bases left between them. The CDR3 sequence is CASRMGTIYEQYF. CDR3 DNA sequence: TGTGCCAGCAGAATGGGGACAATCTACGAGCAGTACTTC.

The rearrangement uses TRBV18 and TRBJ2-3; D remains unclear. The CDR3 is 15 residues long. V was pared by 3 bases and J by 2 bases, with 12 bases between. Germline-derived CDR1 and CDR2 are KGHSH and LQKENI. The CDR3 region has the DNA TGTGCCAGCTCACCTCTATCGGGTCTCACAGATACGCAGTATTTT. This translates into CASSPLSGLTDTQYF.

The V gene is TRBV9, the J gene TRBJ2-5, with 8 bases fitting TRBD1. The CDR3 totals 14 residues. Germline V gene lookup returns CDR1 SGDLS and CDR2 YYNGEE. The V gene end was trimmed by 0 bases and the J gene end by 5 bases; junction bases not matched to a gene: 3. Written as DNA, the CDR3 is TGTGCCAGCAGCGTAGGGCAGGGGGCCGAGACCCAGTACTTC. This encodes CASSVGQGAETQYF.

The CDR3 loop reads CASSLERGATDTQYF. The CDR3 nucleotides read TGTGCCAGCAGCTTGGAGCGCGGAGCCACAGATACGCAGTATTTT. The chain is built from TRBV5-4 and TRBJ2-3; no firm D call. V lost 0 bases and J 2 bases, leaving 10 bases between the germline ends. The CDR3 runs 15 residues. Germline loops: CDR1 SGHNT, CDR2 YYREEE (reference sequence).

V gene TRBV4-1 combines with J gene TRBJ2-2, with 7 positions matching TRBD2. V shed 1 base and J 2 bases; nucleotides not matched to a gene: 7. CDR1 and CDR2 from the germline V gene are MGHRA and YSYEKL. The CDR3 is 17 residues long. Here the CDR3 DNA reads TGCGCCAGCAGCCAAGGGCGGGCGGGAGTAAACACCGGGGAGCTGTTTTTT. Residues: CASSQGRAGVNTGELFF.

This clone was found once. The chain carries TRBV18 and TRBJ1-1; 9 bases agree with TRBD1. Germline V gives CDR1 KGHSH, CDR2 LQKENI. Trimming cost V 6 bases and J 5 bases; bases outside gene matches: 19. The CDR3 extends over 18 amino acids. The CDR3: CASSPLKGQGFGGTEAFF. Written as DNA, the CDR3 is TGTGCCAGCTCTCCATTAAAAGGACAGGGGTTTGGTGGGACTGAAGCTTTCTTT.

The rearrangement joins TRBV29-1 to TRBJ2-5; the D gene is possibly TRBD1 (7 bases). Trimming cost V 6 bases and J 5 bases, with 13 bases left between them. Per germline, CDR1 SQVTM and CDR2 ANQGSEA. The CDR3 has 12 amino acids. This chain's CDR3 is CSVQGGMETQYF. The CDR3 DNA is TGCAGCGTCCAGGGGGGTATGGAGACCCAGTACTTC. The variable domain in full, with the rest retrieved from reference TRBV29-1 and TRBJ2-5, is SAVISQKPSRDICQRGTSLTIQCQVDSQVTMMFWYRQQPGQSLTLIATANQGSEATYESGFVIDKFPISRPNLTFSTLTVSNMSPEDSSIYLCSVQGGMETQYFGPGTRLLVL.

The chain links TRBV19 to TRBJ1-5; possibly TRBD1 for D (6 bases). V shed 5 bases and J shed 6 bases, with 17 bases lying between them. The CDR3 totals 15 residues. Germline-derived CDR1 and CDR2 are LNHDA and SQIVND (reference sequence). CDR3 DNA: TGTGCCAGTAGTCCCCAAGGGGGGGTAGGTCAGCCCCAGCATTTT. Its translation is CASSPQGGVGQPQHF.

CDR3 in amino acids: CASSLDRAGNTIYF. CDR3 bases: TGTGCCAGCAGCTTGGACAGGGCTGGAAACACCATATATTTT. V and J are TRBV5-8 and TRBJ1-3, with D possibly TRBD1 on 6 matching bases. V was trimmed by 0 bases and J by 2 bases, leaving 6 bases between them. This CDR3 is 14 amino acids long. The V gene's germline CDR1 is SGHTS and CDR2 YDEGEE.

The gene calls are TRBV10-2 and TRBJ1-5; 7 bases agree with TRBD1. After removal of 1 base from V and 6 bases from J, the junction contained 3 bases not matched to a gene. Per germline, CDR1 WSHSY and CDR2 SAAADI. CDR3 length: 14 amino acids. The CDR3 region is CASSELTGVQPQHF. The DNA of the CDR3 is TGCGCCAGCAGTGAGTTAACAGGGGTTCAGCCCCAGCATTTT.